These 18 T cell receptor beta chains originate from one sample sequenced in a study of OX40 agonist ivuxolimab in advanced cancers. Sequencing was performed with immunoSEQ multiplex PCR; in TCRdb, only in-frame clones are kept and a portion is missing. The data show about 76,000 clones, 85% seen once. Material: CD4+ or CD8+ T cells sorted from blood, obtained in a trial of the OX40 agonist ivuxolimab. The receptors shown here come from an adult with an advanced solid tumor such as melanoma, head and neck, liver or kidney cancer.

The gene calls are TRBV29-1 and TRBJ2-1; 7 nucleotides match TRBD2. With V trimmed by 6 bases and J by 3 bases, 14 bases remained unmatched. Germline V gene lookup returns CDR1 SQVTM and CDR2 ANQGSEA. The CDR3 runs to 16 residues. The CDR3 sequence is CSVAPDTGGGYNEQFF. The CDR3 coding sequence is TGCAGCGTGGCCCCTGATACGGGCGGGGGCTACAATGAGCAGTTCTTC.

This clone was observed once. CDR3 loop: CASSSQGSRGYTF. The CDR3 DNA sequence: TGTGCCAGCAGTTCCCAGGGCTCCCGCGGCTACACCTTC. The chain carries TRBV6-6 and TRBJ1-2, with D possibly TRBD1 on 5 matching bases. CDR3 length: 13 amino acids. Trimming cost V 4 bases and J 8 bases, with 14 bases left between them. The germline CDR1 and CDR2 sequences are MNHNY and SVGAGI (reference sequence).

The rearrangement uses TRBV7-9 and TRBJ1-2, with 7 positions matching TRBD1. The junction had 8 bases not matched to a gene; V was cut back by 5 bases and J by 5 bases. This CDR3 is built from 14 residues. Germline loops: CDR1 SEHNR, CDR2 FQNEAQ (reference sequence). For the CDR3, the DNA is TGTGCCAGCAGCCCCCGACAGGGAATGTATGGCTACACCTTC. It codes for CASSPRQGMYGYTF.

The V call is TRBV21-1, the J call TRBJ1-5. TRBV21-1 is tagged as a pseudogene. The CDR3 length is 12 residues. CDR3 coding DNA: TGTGCCAGGTACGGTGAGGGGAGGCCCCAGCATTTT. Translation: CARYGEGRPQHF.

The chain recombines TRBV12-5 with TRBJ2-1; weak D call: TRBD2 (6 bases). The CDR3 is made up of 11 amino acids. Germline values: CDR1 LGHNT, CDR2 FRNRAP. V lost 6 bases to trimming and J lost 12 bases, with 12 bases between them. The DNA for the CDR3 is TGTGCTAGTGGGGAGGGTAGGGGGCAGTTCTTC. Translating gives CASGEGRGQFF.

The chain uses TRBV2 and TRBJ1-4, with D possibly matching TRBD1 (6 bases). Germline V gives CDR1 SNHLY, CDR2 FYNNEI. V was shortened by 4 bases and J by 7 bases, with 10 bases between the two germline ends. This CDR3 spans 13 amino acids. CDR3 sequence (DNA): TGTGCCAGCAGTGCCGCAGGGGTTGAAAAACTGTTTTTT. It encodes CASSAAGVEKLFF.

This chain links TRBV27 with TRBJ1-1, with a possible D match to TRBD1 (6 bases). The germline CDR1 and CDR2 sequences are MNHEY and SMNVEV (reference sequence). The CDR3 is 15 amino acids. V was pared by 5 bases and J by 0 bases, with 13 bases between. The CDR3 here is CASSLGQYMNTEAFF. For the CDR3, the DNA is TGTGCCAGCAGTCTAGGACAGTACATGAACACTGAAGCTTTCTTT.

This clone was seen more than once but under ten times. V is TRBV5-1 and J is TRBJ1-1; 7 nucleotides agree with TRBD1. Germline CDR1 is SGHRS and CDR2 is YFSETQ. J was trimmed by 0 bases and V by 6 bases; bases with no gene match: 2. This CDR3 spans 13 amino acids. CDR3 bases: TGCGCCAGCATGCAGGGGGTGAACACTGAAGCTTTCTTT. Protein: CASMQGVNTEAFF. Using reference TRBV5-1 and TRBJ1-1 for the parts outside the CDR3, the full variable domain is KAGVTQTPRYLIKTRGQQVTLSCSPISGHRSVSWYQQTPGQGLQFLFEYFSETQRNKGNFPGRFSGRQFSNSRSEMNVSTLELGDSALYLCASMQGVNTEAFFGQGTRLTVV.

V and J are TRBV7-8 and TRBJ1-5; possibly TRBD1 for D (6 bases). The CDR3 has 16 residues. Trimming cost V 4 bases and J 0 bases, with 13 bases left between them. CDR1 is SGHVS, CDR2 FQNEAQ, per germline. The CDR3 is CASSSRQANSNQPQHF. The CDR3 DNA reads TGTGCCAGCAGCTCCCGACAGGCGAATAGCAATCAGCCCCAGCATTTT. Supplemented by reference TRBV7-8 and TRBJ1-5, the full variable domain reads GAGVSQSPRYKVAKRGQDVALRCDPISGHVSLFWYQQALGQGPEFLTYFQNEAQLDKSGLPSDRFFAERPEGSVSTLKIQRTQQEDSAVYLCASSSRQANSNQPQHFGDGTRLSIL.

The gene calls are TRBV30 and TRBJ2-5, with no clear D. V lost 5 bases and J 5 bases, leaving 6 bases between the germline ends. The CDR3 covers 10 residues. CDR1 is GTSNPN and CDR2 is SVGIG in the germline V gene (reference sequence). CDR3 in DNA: TGTGCCTGGGAAAGGGAGACCCAGTACTTC. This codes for CAWERETQYF.

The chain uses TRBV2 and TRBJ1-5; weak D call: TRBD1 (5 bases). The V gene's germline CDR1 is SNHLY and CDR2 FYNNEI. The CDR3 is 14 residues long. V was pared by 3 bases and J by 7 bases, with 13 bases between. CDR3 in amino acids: CASSDGGDQQPQHF. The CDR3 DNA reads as TGTGCCAGCAGTGACGGGGGGGACCAGCAGCCCCAGCATTTT. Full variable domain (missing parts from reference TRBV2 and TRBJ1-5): EPEVTQTPSHQVTQMGQEVILRCVPISNHLYFYWYRQILGQKVEFLVSFYNNEISEKSEIFDDQFSVERPDGSNFTLKIRSTKLEDSAMYFCASSDGGDQQPQHFGDGTRLSIL.

The CDR3 DNA is TGCAGCGTTGAAGAGGGCAGTAATAACTATGGCTACACCTTC. Translated: CSVEEGSNNYGYTF. The chain couples TRBV29-1 to TRBJ1-2; D is ambiguous. This CDR3 comprises 14 residues. In germline, CDR1 is SQVTM, CDR2 ANQGSEA. V shed 0 bases and J shed 1 base, with 9 bases lying between them.

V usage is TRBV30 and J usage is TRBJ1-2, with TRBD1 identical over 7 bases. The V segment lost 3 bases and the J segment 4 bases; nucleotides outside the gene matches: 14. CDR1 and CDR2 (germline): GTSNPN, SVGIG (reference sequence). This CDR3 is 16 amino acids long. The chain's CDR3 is CAWSRLGGTDTYGYTF. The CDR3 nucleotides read TGTGCCTGGAGCCGGTTGGGGGGGACAGACACCTATGGCTACACCTTC. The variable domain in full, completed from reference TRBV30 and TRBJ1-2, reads SQTIHQWPATLVQPVGSPLSLECTVEGTSNPNLYWYRQAAGRGLQLLFYSVGIGQISSEVPQNLSASRPQDRQFILSSKKLLLSDSGFYLCAWSRLGGTDTYGYTFGSGTRLTVV.

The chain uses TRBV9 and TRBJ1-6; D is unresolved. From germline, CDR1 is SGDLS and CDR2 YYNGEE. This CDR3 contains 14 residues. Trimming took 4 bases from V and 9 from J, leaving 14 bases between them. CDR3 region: CASSSLTQGSPLHF. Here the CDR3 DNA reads TGTGCCAGCAGCTCCCTAACGCAAGGTTCACCCCTCCACTTT.

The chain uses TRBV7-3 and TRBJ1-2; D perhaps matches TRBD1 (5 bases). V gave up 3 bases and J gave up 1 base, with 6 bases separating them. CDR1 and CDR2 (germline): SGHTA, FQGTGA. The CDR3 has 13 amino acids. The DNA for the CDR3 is TGTGCCAGCAGCTTCGACAGTAACTATGGCTACACCTTC. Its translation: CASSFDSNYGYTF.

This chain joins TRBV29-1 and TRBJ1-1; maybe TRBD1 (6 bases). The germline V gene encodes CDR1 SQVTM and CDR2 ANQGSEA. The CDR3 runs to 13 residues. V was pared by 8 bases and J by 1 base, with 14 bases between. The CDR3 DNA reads TGCAGCACGACTAGGGGGGGGAACACTGAAGCTTTCTTT. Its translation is CSTTRGGNTEAFF.

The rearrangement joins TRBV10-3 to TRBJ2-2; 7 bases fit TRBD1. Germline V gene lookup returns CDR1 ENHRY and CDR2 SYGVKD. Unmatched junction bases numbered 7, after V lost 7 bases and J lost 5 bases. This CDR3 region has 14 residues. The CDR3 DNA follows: TGTGCCATCATGAGTCAGGGACAGACCGGGGAGCTGTTTTTT. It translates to CAIMSQGQTGELFF.

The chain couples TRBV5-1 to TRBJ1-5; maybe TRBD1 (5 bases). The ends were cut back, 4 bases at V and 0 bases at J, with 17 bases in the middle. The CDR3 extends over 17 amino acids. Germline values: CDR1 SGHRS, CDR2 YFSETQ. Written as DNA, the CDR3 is TGCGCCAGCAGCCCCGACCCGACAGAATATAGCAATCAGCCCCAGCATTTT. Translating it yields CASSPDPTEYSNQPQHF.